Listed here are 13 T cell receptor beta chains from one sample, sequenced in a study of identical twins. TCRdb ran MiXCR on the 5' RACE reads and lists one entry per CDR3 protein. The table lists 210,000 or so distinct CDR3 sequences, 15% to 20% of them singletons. This sample was also put to use in a study of T cells expressing NK-cell markers.

The sequenced sample was CD8+ T cells sorted from blood. The receptors stem from a woman younger than 35 in good health.

The J gene is TRBJ2-7, the V gene TRBV20-1; possibly TRBD1 or TRBD2 for D (5 bases each). The germline V gene encodes CDR1 DFQATT and CDR2 SNEGSKA (reference sequence). The V and J ends lost 3 bases and 0 bases respectively, with 24 bases between them. There are 18 residues in the CDR3. The CDR3 nucleotides read TGCAGTGCTAGGGAAACCGGGACGGTCCACGGGAACTCCTACGAGCAGTACTTC. Encoded protein: CSARETGTVHGNSYEQYF.

This clonotype was counted at least ten times. The V call is TRBV3-1, the J call TRBJ2-2, with 7 bases that match TRBD2. This CDR3 is 16 amino acids long. Germline V gene sequence: CDR1 LGHDT, CDR2 YNNKEL (reference sequence). V trimming: 1 base; J trimming: 1 base; junction bases outside the gene matches: 3. DNA of the CDR3: TGTGCCAGCAGCCAAGCGGGACTACAGAACACCGGGGAGCTGTTTTTT. This sequence encodes CASSQAGLQNTGELFF.

This clonotype was recorded many times. This rearrangement joins TRBV12-3 or TRBV12-4 to TRBJ2-5; D ambiguous. The V and J ends lost 1 base and 5 bases respectively, with 8 bases between them. The CDR3 is 13 residues long. The CDR3 region is CASSLGGLETQYF. The CDR3 bases are TGTGCCAGCAGTTTAGGCGGTTTGGAGACCCAGTACTTC.

This clonotype was detected ten times or more. This chain uses TRBV27 with TRBJ2-1, with D unclear. Germline-derived CDR1 and CDR2 are MNHEY and SMNVEV (reference sequence). The CDR3 spans 13 residues. V lost 6 bases and J 0 bases, leaving 6 bases between the germline ends. The CDR3 DNA sequence: TGTGCCAGCAGCTCGAGCTCCTACAATGAGCAGTTCTTC. Translated, it gives CASSSSSYNEQFF.

The rearrangement uses TRBV4-3 and TRBJ2-3; weak D call: TRBD2 (6 bases). In germline, CDR1 is LGHNA, CDR2 YSLEER. With 0 bases removed from V and 0 bases from J, the gap between germline ends came to 13 bases. The CDR3 is 17 amino acids. CDR3 residues: CASSQDPGGTSTDTQYF. CDR3 nucleotide sequence: TGCGCCAGCAGCCAAGATCCGGGCGGGACTAGCACAGATACGCAGTATTTT.

This clonotype has a handful of counts. The J gene is TRBJ2-7, the V gene TRBV7-9; D is perhaps TRBD1 (6 bases). Trimming took off 3 bases at V and 2 bases at J, with 14 bases between the two ends. Germline CDR1 SEHNR, CDR2 FQNEAQ (reference sequence). This CDR3 is built from 15 residues. Written as DNA, the CDR3 is TGTGCCAGCAGCTTCCCTGGGGGCCAGACCTACGAGCAGTACTTC. It codes for CASSFPGGQTYEQYF.

This clonotype was found many times. The chain carries TRBV29-1 and TRBJ2-1; D might be TRBD1 (6 bases). This CDR3 comprises 14 residues. With 7 bases removed from V and 4 bases from J, the gap between germline ends came to 17 bases. Per the germline V gene, CDR1 is SQVTM and CDR2 is ANQGSEA. The CDR3, as DNA: TGCAGCGGCAGGGGCCTTGGCTCTTACAATGAGCAGTTCTTC. Translated, it gives CSGRGLGSYNEQFF.

This clonotype was counted only a few times. CDR3 residues: CASSLDRAGPYNEQFF. The CDR3, as DNA: TGTGCCAGCAGCTTAGATCGAGCGGGCCCATACAATGAGCAGTTCTTC. V gene TRBV7-2 combines with J gene TRBJ2-1; perhaps TRBD2 as D (6 bases). This CDR3 is 16 amino acids long. Germline V gene data show CDR1 as SGHTA and CDR2 as FQGNSA. V lost 1 base and J 4 bases, leaving 14 bases between the germline ends.

This chain joins TRBV3-1 and TRBJ2-7, with D possibly TRBD1 on 5 matching bases. Germline loops: CDR1 LGHDT, CDR2 YNNKEL (reference sequence). V lost 0 bases and J lost 4, with 16 bases in between. CDR3 length: 16 amino acids. CDR3 in DNA: TGTGCCAGCAGCCAAGAAGTCCCAGGGAATTTTTACGAGCAGTACTTC. Encoded protein: CASSQEVPGNFYEQYF.

The chain recombines TRBV7-9 with TRBJ1-2; D call uncertain. Per the germline V gene, CDR1 is SEHNR and CDR2 is FQNEAQ (reference sequence). This CDR3 has 14 residues. V lost 3 bases and J lost 2, with 10 bases in between. Written as DNA, the CDR3 is TGTGCCAGCAGCTTGGGCCGGGCGAACTATGGCTACACCTTC. Translated, it gives CASSLGRANYGYTF. The whole variable domain, filled in from reference TRBV7-9 and TRBJ1-2, reads DTGVSQNPRHKITKRGQNVTFRCDPISEHNRLYWYRQTLGQGPEFLTYFQNEAQLEKSRLLSDRFSAERPKGSFSTLEIQRTEQGDSAMYLCASSLGRANYGYTFGSGTRLTVV.

This clonotype was observed a few times. An end of the junction differs from the germline gene, which may be a read error. V and J are TRBV27 and TRBJ2-7, with D possibly TRBD1 on 5 matching bases. This CDR3 region has 15 residues. Per the germline V gene, CDR1 is MNHEY and CDR2 is SMNVEV (reference sequence). The CDR3 is CASSLSLTVSHEQYF. CDR3 DNA: TGTGCCAGCAGTTTATCGCTGACAGTCTCCCACGAGCAGTACTTC.

The rearrangement joins TRBV7-9 to TRBJ1-3; no clear D. Trimming pared 3 bases from V and 7 bases from J, leaving 13 bases between. The length of the CDR3 is 14 residues. Germline V gene lookup returns CDR1 SEHNR and CDR2 FQNEAQ (reference sequence). DNA of the CDR3: TGTGCCAGCAGCTTTTCGGGAGTACAGAACACCATATATTTT. Amino acids: CASSFSGVQNTIYF.

This clonotype has only a few counts. V gene TRBV20-1 combines with J gene TRBJ2-7; D is unresolved. The V gene lost 6 bases and the J gene lost 1 base, with 7 bases spanning the gap. Germline assignment: CDR1 DFQATT and CDR2 SNEGSKA (reference sequence). The CDR3 sequence is 11 residues long. The DNA for the CDR3 is TGCAGTGCCCGGTCGTCCTACGAGCAGTACTTC. It is translated as CSARSSYEQYF.